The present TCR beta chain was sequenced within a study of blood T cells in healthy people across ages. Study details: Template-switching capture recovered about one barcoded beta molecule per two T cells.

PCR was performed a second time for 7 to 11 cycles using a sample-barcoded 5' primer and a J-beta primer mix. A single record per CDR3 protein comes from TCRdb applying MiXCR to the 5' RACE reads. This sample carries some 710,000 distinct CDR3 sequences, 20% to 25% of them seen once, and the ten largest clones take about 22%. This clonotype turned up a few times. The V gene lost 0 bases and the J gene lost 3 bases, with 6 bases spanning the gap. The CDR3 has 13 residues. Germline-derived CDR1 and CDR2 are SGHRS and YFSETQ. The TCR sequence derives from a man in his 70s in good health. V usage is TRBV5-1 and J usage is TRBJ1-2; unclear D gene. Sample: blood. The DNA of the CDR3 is TGCGCCAGCAGCTTGGAGGCAGACTATGGCTACACCTTC. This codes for CASSLEADYGYTF.